The clone carrying this T cell receptor (beta chain) appeared a single time. What it binds is not known. This record belongs to a study of T cell responses to AZD1222 COVID-19 vaccine. At the level of the study: Pooling was applied to second doses at about 4 or about 12 weeks. Study results and caveats: Clonal diversity was possibly underestimated, and white British individuals and females predominated among donors. Across the whole spike, CD4 TCRs peaked at regions 160-218 and 743-854.

The assay was immunoSEQ multiplex PCR, and TCRdb's table has in-frame clones only and misses some. Altogether approximately 100,000 clones are present, more than 85% being singletons, with the ten largest covering 4% to 5.5%. Trimming pared 3 bases from V and 0 bases from J, leaving 6 bases between. This CDR3 region has 14 residues. The germline V gene encodes CDR1 MNHEY and CDR2 SMNVEV (reference sequence). The clonotype was recovered from an adult in good health. The V gene is TRBV27, the J gene TRBJ2-1; D gene unclear. Here the sequenced sample was peripheral blood, taken on day 0 of AZD1222 vaccination. DNA for the CDR3: TGTGCCAGCAGTTTGGGCAGCTCCTACAATGAGCAGTTCTTC. Encoded protein: CASSLGSSYNEQFF.